This TCR beta chain came from a study of Graves' ophthalmopathy and Graves' hyperthyroidism. At the level of the study: Stable hyperthyroidism was defined by absence of ophthalmopathy within 18 months of follow-up. Study results and caveats: In blood appeared most of the expanded thyroid clonotypes whose frequency exceeded 0.001.

The CDR3 covers 15 residues. Trimming shortened V by 0 bases and J by 11 bases, and 20 bases separated the two germline ends. Germline V gene lookup returns CDR1 DFQATT and CDR2 SNEGSKA (reference sequence). In this sample, this clonotype turned up many times. Its antigen is still unknown. Included hyperthyroidism patients were aged 18 to 65 and newly diagnosed (under 2 months' duration). Beta-chain TCR CDR3 regions were amplified from RNA transcripts. Scientists carried out first-round RT-PCR using HTBI primers and then a second-round multiplex PCR. TCRdb redid the calling of the multiplex PCR reads with MiXCR, one entry per CDR3 protein. The repertoire holds about 590,000 distinct CDR3 sequences, approximately 35% seen once, with around 4% in the top ten.

This sequence originates from an adult man with Graves' hyperthyroidism. V and J are TRBV20-1 and TRBJ1-5; D is unresolved. Sample: peripheral blood or thyroid tissue (not recorded which). Here the CDR3 reads CSARDKGDRGWSQHF. The CDR3 nucleotides read TGCAGTGCTAGAGATAAGGGTGATCGAGGTTGGTCCCAGCATTTT.